The 27 T cell receptor beta chains in this list originate from one sample, sequenced in a study of T cell responses to AZD1222 COVID-19 vaccine. Sequencing was performed with immunoSEQ multiplex PCR; in TCRdb, only in-frame clones are kept and a portion is missing. This sample carries approximately 110,000 clones, 75% to 90% of them seen once, and the ten largest clones take 3.5% to 4.5%. The input for sequencing was peripheral blood, taken 28 days after the second AZD1222 dose. The origin of the receptors is an adult who received the AZD1222 COVID-19 vaccine.

The chain carries TRBV12-3 or TRBV12-4 and TRBJ1-5; D is undetermined. The length of the CDR3 is 13 residues. V lost 2 bases to trimming and J lost 0 bases, with 2 bases between them. CDR3 DNA sequence: TGTGCCAGCAGTTTACGTAGCAATCAGCCCCAGCATTTT. Translation gives CASSLRSNQPQHF.

This sequence joins TRBV7-9 and TRBJ1-1, with D uncertain. V lost 1 base, J lost 8 bases, and 8 bases lay in between. This CDR3 contains 12 residues. Germline V gene lookup returns CDR1 SEHNR and CDR2 FQNEAQ (reference sequence). CDR3 nucleotide sequence: TGTGCCAGCAGCTTAGTGTTGTCGGAAGCTTTCTTT. It yields the protein CASSLVLSEAFF. The variable domain in full, with the rest retrieved from reference TRBV7-9 and TRBJ1-1, is DTGVSQNPRHKITKRGQNVTFRCDPISEHNRLYWYRQTLGQGPEFLTYFQNEAQLEKSRLLSDRFSAERPKGSFSTLEIQRTEQGDSAMYLCASSLVLSEAFFGQGTRLTVV.

This chain connects TRBV19 to TRBJ1-1; D remains ambiguous. The germline gives CDR1 LNHDA, CDR2 SQIVND (reference sequence). Trimming took off 9 bases at V and 2 bases at J, with 19 bases between the two ends. The CDR3 spans 15 residues. The CDR3 loop is CASWGGSRFNTEAFF. CDR3 sequence (DNA): TGTGCCAGCTGGGGTGGCAGCCGCTTCAACACTGAAGCTTTCTTT.

A note on this clone: Other DNA sequences from this sample encode an identical CDR3 as well. The genes are TRBV6-5 and TRBJ1-1; no clear D gene. The CDR3 is 13 residues long. Trimming pared 2 bases from V and 1 base from J, leaving 5 bases between. In germline, CDR1 is MNHEY, CDR2 SVGAGI. CDR3 amino acids: CASSYRRNTEAFF. The CDR3 DNA is TGTGCCAGCAGTTACCGCAGGAACACTGAAGCTTTCTTT.

The chain carries TRBV10-3 and TRBJ1-2; D is unresolved. V gave up 11 bases and J gave up 0 bases, with 13 bases separating them. Germline loops: CDR1 ENHRY, CDR2 SYGVKD. The CDR3 length is 13 residues. The CDR3 loop reads CAATPTANYGYTF. Written as DNA, the CDR3 is TGTGCCGCCACCCCAACAGCTAACTATGGCTACACCTTC.

This CDR3 reads CASSITTGAELYEQYF. CDR3 nucleotide sequence: TGTGCCAGCAGTATTACGACAGGGGCAGAACTCTACGAGCAGTACTTC. The chain couples TRBV28 to TRBJ2-7; 8 nucleotides line up with TRBD1. CDR1 and CDR2 (germline): MDHEN, SYDVKM. This CDR3 is 16 amino acids long. The V and J ends lost 5 bases and 3 bases, in that order; junction bases with no gene match: 12.

CDR3: CASSALLAGSTDTQYF. In DNA form, the CDR3 reads TGTGCCAGCAGTGCCTTACTAGCGGGGTCCACAGATACGCAGTATTTT. The chain is built from TRBV25-1 and TRBJ2-3, with 10 bases fitting TRBD2. The trim removed 4 bases at V and 2 bases at J, leaving 6 bases unmatched. The CDR3 extends over 16 amino acids. Germline-derived CDR1 and CDR2 are MGHDK and SYGVNS.

The chain recombines TRBV5-4 with TRBJ2-7; D is perhaps TRBD2 (6 bases). Germline V gives CDR1 SGHNT, CDR2 YYREEE (reference sequence). Deletions cut 4 bases from V and 5 bases from J, with 22 bases between. This CDR3 contains 16 residues. DNA for the CDR3: TGTGCCAGCAGCCTTTCCCCTAGCGCCTCACTTAACGAGCAGTACTTC. Amino acid sequence: CASSLSPSASLNEQYF.

The chain is built from TRBV7-3 and TRBJ2-3; 9 positions match TRBD2. The CDR3 has 19 amino acids. The V segment lost 5 bases and the J segment 4 bases; nucleotides outside the gene matches: 19. Per germline, CDR1 SGHTA and CDR2 FQGTGA. The DNA of the CDR3 is TGTGCCAGCAGCCCGCAGGGCCTTAGTGGAGCGGGGGGCTCAGATACGCAGTATTTT. This gives the protein CASSPQGLSGAGGSDTQYF.

This sequence joins TRBV18 and TRBJ1-6; 7 bases are shared with TRBD1. The trim removed 9 bases at V and 7 bases at J, leaving 6 bases unmatched. Germline-derived CDR1 and CDR2 are KGHSH and LQKENI. The CDR3 length is 13 residues. The CDR3 DNA is TGTGCCAGTTCCGGGACAGAGAATTCACCCCTCCACTTT. As protein: CASSGTENSPLHF. Based on the CDR3 plus reference TRBV18 and TRBJ1-6, the full variable domain is NAGVMQNPRHLVRRRGQEARLRCSPMKGHSHVYWYRQLPEEGLKFMVYLQKENIIDESGMPKERFSAEFPKEGPSILRIQQVVRGDSAAYFCASSGTENSPLHFGNGTRLTVT.

The V call is TRBV29-1, the J call TRBJ2-7; D gene ambiguous. The V end was cut by 4 bases, the J end by 0 bases, with 13 bases between. The CDR3 contains 14 residues. The germline gives CDR1 SQVTM, CDR2 ANQGSEA. CDR3 residues: CSVVLNPASYEQYF. The CDR3 DNA follows: TGCAGCGTTGTTCTAAATCCAGCCTCCTACGAGCAGTACTTC.

The chain links TRBV30 to TRBJ2-5; D may be TRBD2 (5 bases). Trimming pared 0 bases from V and 5 bases from J, leaving 10 bases between. This CDR3 has 13 residues. Per the germline V gene, CDR1 is GTSNPN and CDR2 is SVGIG (reference sequence). CDR3 in amino acids: CAWSVRTGETQYF. In nucleotides, the CDR3 is TGTGCCTGGAGTGTACGGACTGGGGAGACCCAGTACTTC.

This sequence joins TRBV7-2 and TRBJ1-2, with 11 positions matching TRBD1. The V and J ends lost 5 bases and 4 bases, in that order; junction bases with no gene match: 3. The germline CDR1 and CDR2 sequences are SGHTA and FQGNSA. The CDR3 is made up of 14 amino acids. Here the CDR3 reads CASSPGTGGYGYTF. Written as DNA, the CDR3 is TGTGCCAGCAGCCCCGGGACAGGGGGCTATGGCTACACCTTC.

The rearrangement joins TRBV10-3 to TRBJ1-1; unclear D gene. There are 15 residues in the CDR3. V was cut by 2 bases and J by 1 base, with 11 bases left in between. Germline CDR1 reads ENHRY; CDR2 reads SYGVKD. The CDR3 DNA reads as TGTGCCATCAGTGAGGTCGGACGGCCGAACACTGAAGCTTTCTTT. Amino acids: CAISEVGRPNTEAFF.

A single count supports this clone. V usage is TRBV13 and J usage is TRBJ2-3, with D perhaps TRBD2 (5 bases). Germline V gene lookup returns CDR1 PRHDT and CDR2 FYEKMQ (reference sequence). The CDR3 is 17 residues long. V was shortened by 3 bases and J by 0 bases, with 16 bases between the two germline ends. The CDR3 DNA sequence: TGTGCCAGCAGCTTTTTTAGCCCAGCGGAGAGCACAGATACGCAGTATTTT. Translation gives CASSFFSPAESTDTQYF.

CDR3 amino acids: CASSLGQAVSEAFF. The CDR3 nucleotides read TGTGCCAGCAGCTTAGGACAGGCGGTCTCTGAAGCTTTCTTT. The J gene is TRBJ1-1, the V gene TRBV7-8, with D possibly being TRBD1 (6 bases). The V end was cut by 1 base, the J end by 6 bases, with 12 bases between. The germline V gene encodes CDR1 SGHVS and CDR2 FQNEAQ. The CDR3 totals 14 residues.

The rearrangement joins TRBV5-4 to TRBJ1-4; 7 bases are a match to TRBD1. The junction had 5 bases not matched to a gene; V was cut back by 2 bases and J by 7 bases. This CDR3 has 14 amino acids. CDR1 is SGHNT and CDR2 is YYREEE in the germline V gene (reference sequence). CDR3 bases: TGTGCCAGCAGCTTAGGAGGGGGCGGTGAAAAACTGTTTTTT. Its translation: CASSLGGGGEKLFF.

V is TRBV4-1 and J is TRBJ2-2; 7 nucleotides agree with TRBD1. This CDR3 is 15 amino acids long. Germline CDR1 MGHRA, CDR2 YSYEKL. Trimming cost V 5 bases and J 0 bases; bases outside gene matches: 3. In nucleotides, the CDR3 is TGCGCCAGCAGCGCCAGGGGGACGAACACCGGGGAGCTGTTTTTT. Protein sequence: CASSARGTNTGELFF.

The V and J genes are TRBV10-3 and TRBJ1-5; TRBD1 might be the D (6 bases). The CDR3 runs 16 residues. The V and J ends lost 6 bases and 1 base respectively, with 16 bases between them. Germline CDR1 is ENHRY and CDR2 is SYGVKD. CDR3 sequence reads: CAIRSQGDGSNQPQHF. The CDR3 DNA follows: TGTGCCATCAGATCACAGGGTGACGGGAGCAATCAGCCCCAGCATTTT.

V gene TRBV28 combines with J gene TRBJ2-3, with TRBD2 identical over 10 bases. The V gene end was trimmed by 5 bases and the J gene end by 5 bases; junction bases not matched to a gene: 4. Germline assignment: CDR1 MDHEN and CDR2 SYDVKM. This CDR3 is built from 14 residues. The CDR3 DNA is TGTGCCAGCAGTACTAGCGGGGAAAGAGATACGCAGTATTTT. Its translation is CASSTSGERDTQYF.

This clone was counted once. V gene TRBV5-1 combines with J gene TRBJ1-4, with 7 bases lining up with TRBD1. In germline, CDR1 is SGHRS, CDR2 YFSETQ. V lost 0 bases, J lost 7 bases, and 18 bases stayed unmatched. CDR3 length: 19 amino acids. CDR3 region: CASSLARPPGTAPGEKLFF. Written as DNA, the CDR3 is TGCGCCAGCAGCTTGGCCCGGCCGCCCGGGACAGCCCCGGGTGAAAAACTGTTTTTT. Variable domain in full (rest from reference TRBV5-1 and TRBJ1-4): KAGVTQTPRYLIKTRGQQVTLSCSPISGHRSVSWYQQTPGQGLQFLFEYFSETQRNKGNFPGRFSGRQFSNSRSEMNVSTLELGDSALYLCASSLARPPGTAPGEKLFFGSGTQLSVL.

The V and J genes are TRBV27 and TRBJ1-1, with TRBD1 identical over 8 bases. V lost 3 bases and J lost 4; bases outside the gene matches: 7. This CDR3 is built from 15 residues. CDR1 and CDR2 from the germline V gene are MNHEY and SMNVEV (reference sequence). In nucleotides, the CDR3 is TGTGCCAGCAGTTTTTCCCAAACAGGGGGCACTGAAGCTTTCTTT. Its translation is CASSFSQTGGTEAFF.

The chain uses TRBV19 and TRBJ1-1; a possible D gene is TRBD1 (6 bases). The V gene's germline CDR1 is LNHDA and CDR2 SQIVND (reference sequence). The CDR3 runs 15 residues. V lost 3 bases to trimming and J lost 7 bases, with 18 bases between them. The DNA for the CDR3 is TGTGCCAGTAGTATGGGAACGCGGGGGCCCCTTGAAGCTTTCTTT. Encoded protein: CASSMGTRGPLEAFF.

This clone was counted a few times. The chain is built from TRBV5-6 and TRBJ1-6, with D maybe TRBD1 (6 bases). V was trimmed by 4 bases and J by 13 bases, leaving 18 bases between them. The CDR3 has 14 residues. Looked up from germline, CDR1 is SGHDT and CDR2 is YYEEEE. CDR3 loop: CASSLGAGITPLHF. Here the CDR3 DNA reads TGTGCCAGCAGCCTGGGGGCGGGAATCACCCCCCTCCACTTT.

The V call is TRBV4-3, the J call TRBJ2-5, with a possible D match to TRBD2 (6 bases). Germline V gene lookup returns CDR1 LGHNA and CDR2 YSLEER. The CDR3 has 14 amino acids. V lost 1 base and J lost 4, with 10 bases in between. In DNA form, the CDR3 reads TGCGCCAGCAGCCAAGGATTGGGGGGAGAGACCCAGTACTTC. Translation gives CASSQGLGGETQYF.

This clone has more than one count but fewer than ten. V is TRBV21-1 and J is TRBJ1-5. TRBV21-1 is termed a pseudogene. The CDR3 has 14 residues. Here the CDR3 DNA reads TGTGCCAGCAGCAAAGCGCTTGCCAATCAGCCCCAGCATTTT. Translation: CASSKALANQPQHF.

The CDR3 here is CASSPTGVTSYGYTF. The CDR3 DNA follows: TGCGCCAGCAGCCCGACAGGGGTAACTTCCTATGGCTACACCTTC. The V call is TRBV5-1, the J call TRBJ1-2; TRBD1 aligns across 8 bases. Germline CDR1 and CDR2: SGHRS and YFSETQ. V gave up 4 bases and J gave up 4 bases; unmatched junction bases: 9. This CDR3 region has 15 residues.